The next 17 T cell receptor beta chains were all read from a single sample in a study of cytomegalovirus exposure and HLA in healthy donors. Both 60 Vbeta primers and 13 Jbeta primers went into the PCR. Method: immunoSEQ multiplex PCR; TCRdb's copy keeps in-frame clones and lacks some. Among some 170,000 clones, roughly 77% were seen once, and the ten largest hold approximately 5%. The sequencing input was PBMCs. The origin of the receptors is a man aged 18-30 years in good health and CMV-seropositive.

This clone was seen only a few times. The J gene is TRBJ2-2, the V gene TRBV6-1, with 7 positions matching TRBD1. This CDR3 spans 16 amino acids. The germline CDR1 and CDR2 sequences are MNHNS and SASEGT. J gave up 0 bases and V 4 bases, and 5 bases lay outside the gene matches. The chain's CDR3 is CASSAQTGSNTGELFF. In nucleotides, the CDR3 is TGTGCCAGCAGTGCCCAGACAGGGTCGAACACCGGGGAGCTGTTTTTT.

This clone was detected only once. The CDR3 spells CASSSWGTGADTQYF. For the CDR3, the DNA is TGTGCCAGCTCCTCTTGGGGCACTGGGGCAGATACGCAGTATTTT. The chain carries TRBV7-2 and TRBJ2-3; D perhaps matches TRBD1 (5 bases). V lost 8 bases, J lost 4 bases, and 19 bases lay in between. Germline V gives CDR1 SGHTA, CDR2 FQGNSA. This CDR3 comprises 15 residues.

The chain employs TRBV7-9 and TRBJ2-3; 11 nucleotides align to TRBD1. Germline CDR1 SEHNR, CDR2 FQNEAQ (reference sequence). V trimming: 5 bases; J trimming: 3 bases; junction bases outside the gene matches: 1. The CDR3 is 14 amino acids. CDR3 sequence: CASSGQGATDTQYF. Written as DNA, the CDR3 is TGTGCCAGCAGCGGACAGGGGGCTACAGATACGCAGTATTTT.

The CDR3 sequence: CASSDARGRLYYGYTF. CDR3 DNA sequence: TGTGCCAGCAGTGACGCCAGGGGGAGATTATACTATGGCTACACCTTC. The chain carries TRBV6-1 and TRBJ1-2, with 7 positions matching TRBD1. The J segment lost 3 bases and the V segment lost 3 bases, leaving 10 bases of the junction unmatched. The CDR3 covers 16 residues. The germline V gene has CDR1 MNHNS and CDR2 SASEGT.

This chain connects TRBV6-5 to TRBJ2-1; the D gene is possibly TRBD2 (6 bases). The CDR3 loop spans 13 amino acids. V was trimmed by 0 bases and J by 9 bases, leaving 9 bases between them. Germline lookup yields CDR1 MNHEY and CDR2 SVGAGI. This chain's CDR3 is CASSYSEAGEQFF. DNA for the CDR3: TGTGCCAGCAGTTACTCGGAAGCGGGTGAGCAGTTCTTC.

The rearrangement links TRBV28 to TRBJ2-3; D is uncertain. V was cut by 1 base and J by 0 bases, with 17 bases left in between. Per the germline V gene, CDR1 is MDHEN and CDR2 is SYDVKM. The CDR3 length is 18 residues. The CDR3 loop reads CASSLLIGTAASTDTQYF. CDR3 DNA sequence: TGTGCCAGCAGTTTATTAATCGGAACAGCAGCTAGCACAGATACGCAGTATTTT. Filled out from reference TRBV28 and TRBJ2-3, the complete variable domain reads DVKVTQSSRYLVKRTGEKVFLECVQDMDHENMFWYRQDPGLGLRLIYFSYDVKMKEKGDIPEGYSVSREKKERFSLILESASTNQTSMYLCASSLLIGTAASTDTQYFGPGTRLTVL.

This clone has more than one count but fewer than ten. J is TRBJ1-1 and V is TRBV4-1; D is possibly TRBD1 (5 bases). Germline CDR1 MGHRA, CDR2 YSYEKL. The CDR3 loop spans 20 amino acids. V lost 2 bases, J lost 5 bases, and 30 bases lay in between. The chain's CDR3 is CASSQPHAQGGGSAGTEAFF. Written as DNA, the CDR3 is TGCGCCAGCAGCCAACCGCACGCTCAGGGTGGGGGGTCGGCAGGAACTGAAGCTTTCTTT.

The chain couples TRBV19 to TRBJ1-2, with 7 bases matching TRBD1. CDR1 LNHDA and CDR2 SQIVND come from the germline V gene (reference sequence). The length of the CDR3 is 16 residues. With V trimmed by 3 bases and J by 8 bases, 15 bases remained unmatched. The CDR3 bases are TGTGCCAGTAGTATTCAGGCGCGGGGCAGGGGGAAAGGCTACACCTTC. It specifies CASSIQARGRGKGYTF.

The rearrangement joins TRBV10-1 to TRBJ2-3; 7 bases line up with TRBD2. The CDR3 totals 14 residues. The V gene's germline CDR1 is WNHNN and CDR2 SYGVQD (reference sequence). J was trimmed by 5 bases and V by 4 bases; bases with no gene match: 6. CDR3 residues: CASSGLAALDTQYF. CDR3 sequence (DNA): TGCGCCAGCAGTGGACTAGCAGCCCTAGATACGCAGTATTTT.

The CDR3 bases are TGTGCCAGCAGCTTAGTCTCGGCGGACAGTTCGTTCGGCTATGGCTACACCTTC. Protein sequence: CASSLVSADSSFGYGYTF. V and J are TRBV7-2 and TRBJ1-2; tentatively, D is TRBD1 (6 bases). Germline V gene data show CDR1 as SGHTA and CDR2 as FQGNSA. V dropped 1 base and J dropped 4 bases, with 22 bases sitting between them. The CDR3 consists of 18 residues.

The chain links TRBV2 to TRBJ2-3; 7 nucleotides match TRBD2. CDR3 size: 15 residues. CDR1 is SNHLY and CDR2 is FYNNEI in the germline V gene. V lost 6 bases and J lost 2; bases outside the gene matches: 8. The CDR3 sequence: CASSPGTTATDTQYF. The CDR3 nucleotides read TGTGCCAGCAGCCCCGGGACTACCGCCACAGATACGCAGTATTTT.

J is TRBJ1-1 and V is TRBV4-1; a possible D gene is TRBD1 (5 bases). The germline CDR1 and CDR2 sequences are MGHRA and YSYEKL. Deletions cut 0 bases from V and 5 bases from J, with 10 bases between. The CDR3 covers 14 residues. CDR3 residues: CASSQEGARTEAFF. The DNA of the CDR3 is TGCGCCAGCAGCCAAGAAGGGGCGCGAACTGAAGCTTTCTTT.

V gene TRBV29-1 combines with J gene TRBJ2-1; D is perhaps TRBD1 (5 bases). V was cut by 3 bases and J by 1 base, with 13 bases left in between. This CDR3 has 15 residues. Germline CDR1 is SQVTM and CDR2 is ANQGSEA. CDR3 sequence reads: CSVEGLRQSYNEQFF. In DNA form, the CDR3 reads TGCAGCGTTGAGGGTTTGCGACAGTCCTACAATGAGCAGTTCTTC.

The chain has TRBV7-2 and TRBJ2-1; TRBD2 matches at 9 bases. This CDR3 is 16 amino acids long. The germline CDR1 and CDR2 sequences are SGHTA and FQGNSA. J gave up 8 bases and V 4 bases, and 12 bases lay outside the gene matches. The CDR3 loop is CASSSPAGGRSYEQFF. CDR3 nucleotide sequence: TGTGCCAGCAGCTCCCCCGCGGGAGGGCGCTCGTATGAGCAGTTCTTC. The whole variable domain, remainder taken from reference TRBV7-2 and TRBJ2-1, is GAGVSQSPSNKVTEKGKDVELRCDPISGHTALYWYRQSLGQGLEFLIYFQGNSAPDKSGLPSDRFSAERTGGSVSTLTIQRTQQEDSAVYLCASSSPAGGRSYEQFFGPGTRLTVL.

This CDR3 reads CASSSTWRGTEAFF. DNA of the CDR3: TGTGCCAGCAGCTCAACGTGGAGAGGTACTGAAGCTTTCTTT. The chain couples TRBV5-4 to TRBJ1-1; D gene ambiguous. The CDR3 has 14 residues. The V and J ends lost 3 bases and 5 bases respectively, with 14 bases between them. Per germline, CDR1 SGHNT and CDR2 YYREEE (reference sequence).

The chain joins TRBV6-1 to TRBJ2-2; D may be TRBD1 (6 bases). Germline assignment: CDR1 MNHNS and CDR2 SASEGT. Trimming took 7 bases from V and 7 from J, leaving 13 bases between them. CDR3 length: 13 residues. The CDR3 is CASKPGDNGELFF. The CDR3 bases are TGTGCCAGCAAGCCAGGGGATAACGGGGAGCTGTTTTTT.

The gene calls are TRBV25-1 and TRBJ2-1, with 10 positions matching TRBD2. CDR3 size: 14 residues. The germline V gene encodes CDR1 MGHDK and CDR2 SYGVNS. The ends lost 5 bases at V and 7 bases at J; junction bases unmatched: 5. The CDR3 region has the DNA TGTGCCAGCAGTATAGCGGGAGGTAAGAATGAGCAGTTCTTC. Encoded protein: CASSIAGGKNEQFF.